These T cell receptor beta chains were read from a single sample in a study of identical twins' blood T cells. Via MiXCR, TCRdb re-called the 5' RACE reads, giving one row per CDR3 protein. The table records roughly 380,000 distinct CDR3 sequences, approximately 30% of them present only once. The sequenced sample consisted of PBMCs. Source of these receptors: a woman aged 18-55 years in good health. The CDR3 runs from the conserved cysteine through the conserved F or W. The D gene is left open where the match is weak. Size values are once, few and many counts, or a class for expanded clones, and some rows have none.

clone_size	d_call	v_call	j_call	cdr3_length	cdr3_aa	cdr3_nt
-	-	TRBV20-1	TRBJ2-3	14	CSATILDGTDTQYF	TGCAGTGCTACTATACTAGACGGCACAGATACGCAGTATTTT
many	-	TRBV5-1	TRBJ1-1	13	CASSFSVNTEAFF	TGTGCCAGCAGCTTTTCGGTGAACACTGAAGCTTTCTTT
-	-	TRBV12-3/TRBV12-4	TRBJ1-1	13	CAGRGREGTEAFF	TGTGCCGGCAGGGGAAGGGAAGGCACTGAAGCTTTCTTT
few	TRBD2	TRBV4-3	TRBJ2-1	15	CASSQAGGRYNEQFF	TGCGCCAGCAGCCAAGCGGGAGGGCGTTACAATGAGCAGTTCTTC
few	-	TRBV20-1	TRBJ1-1	13	CSARGGHNTEAFF	TGCAGTGCTAGAGGGGGACACAACACTGAAGCTTTCTTT
few	-	TRBV19	TRBJ2-1	12	CASSQGTSEQFF	TGTGCCAGTAGTCAAGGGACTTCCGAGCAGTTCTTC
many	TRBD2	TRBV29-1	TRBJ2-3	15	CSVTGLAGPTDTQYF	TGCAGCGTCACGGGACTAGCGGGACCGACAGATACGCAGTATTTT
-	-	TRBV6-5	TRBJ1-1	11	CASSLTGRAFF	TGTGCCAGCAGTCTGACAGGTCGGGCTTTCTTT
-	TRBD2	TRBV9	TRBJ2-1	15	CASSISGSLYNEQFF	TGTGCCAGCAGTATCAGCGGGAGTCTCTACAATGAGCAGTTCTTC
few	TRBD1	TRBV20-1	TRBJ1-4	13	CSAEDRLGEKLFF	TGCAGTGCCGAGGACAGGTTAGGAGAAAAACTGTTTTTT
few	-	TRBV2	TRBJ1-2	13	CASSDGGLNGYTF	TGTGCCAGCAGTGACGGGGGGCTTAACGGCTACACCTTC
-	-	TRBV20-1	TRBJ1-1	15	CSARPRGQRNTEAFF	TGCAGTGCTAGACCCCGAGGACAAAGGAACACTGAAGCTTTCTTT
-	-	TRBV20-1	TRBJ2-1	13	CSATPDVHNEQFF	TGCAGTGCAACTCCCGACGTCCACAATGAGCAGTTCTTC
many	TRBD2	TRBV6-5	TRBJ2-3	15	CASSALATSTDTQYF	TGTGCCAGCAGCGCACTAGCGACTAGCACAGATACGCAGTATTTT
-	TRBD1	TRBV18	TRBJ1-1	15	CASSPPFGQAGEAFF	TGTGCCAGCTCACCACCCTTCGGACAGGCCGGTGAAGCTTTCTTT
-	TRBD2	TRBV10-3	TRBJ2-7	13	CAITLAGQGEQYF	TGTGCCATCACACTAGCGGGGCAAGGCGAGCAGTACTTC
-	-	TRBV20-1	TRBJ1-1	12	CSARDRSNRAFF	TGCAGTGCTCGCGACAGGTCCAATCGGGCTTTCTTT
-	-	TRBV4-2	TRBJ2-1	12	CASSQGRTEQFF	TGTGCCAGCAGCCAGGGACGTACTGAGCAGTTCTTC
few	TRBD2	TRBV12-5	TRBJ2-2	18	CASGLVVTWAGGPGELFF	TGTGCTAGTGGTTTGGTAGTAACTTGGGCGGGAGGGCCCGGGGAGCTGTTTTTT
-	-	TRBV29-1	TRBJ1-2	11	CSVIRNYGYTF	TGCAGCGTTATACGAAACTATGGCTACACCTTC
-	-	TRBV5-1	TRBJ2-2	17	CASSLEIGAANTGELFF	TGCGCCAGCAGCTTGGAAATTGGGGCAGCGAACACCGGGGAGCTGTTTTTT
many	-	TRBV25-1	TRBJ1-4	14	CASSESGGSEKLFF	TGTGCCAGCAGTGAATCCGGAGGTTCGGAAAAACTGTTTTTT
-	TRBD2	TRBV20-1	TRBJ2-7	15	CSAPWGLAGSYEQYF	TGCAGTGCCCCCTGGGGGCTAGCGGGCTCCTACGAGCAGTACTTC
many	-	TRBV6-6	TRBJ1-2	12	CASSQGDYGYTF	TGTGCCAGCAGCCAGGGTGACTATGGCTACACCTTC
-	TRBD1	TRBV18	TRBJ2-1	14	CASRTGEEYNEQFF	TGTGCCAGCCGGACAGGGGAGGAATACAATGAGCAGTTCTTC
few	TRBD2	TRBV5-1	TRBJ2-1	15	CASSTPSGSYNEQFF	TGCGCCAGCAGCACCCCTAGCGGGTCTTACAATGAGCAGTTCTTC
few	TRBD1	TRBV20-1	TRBJ1-1	14	CSARGPGGEREAFF	TGCAGTGCTAGAGGGCCAGGGGGCGAACGGGAAGCTTTCTTT
few	-	TRBV4-3	TRBJ1-3	15	CASSQDAGSGNTIYF	TGCGCCAGCAGCCAAGATGCAGGCTCTGGAAACACCATATATTTT
few	-	TRBV7-9	TRBJ1-1	12	CASQEGGTEAFF	TGTGCCAGCCAAGAAGGGGGCACTGAAGCTTTCTTT
few	TRBD2	TRBV7-8	TRBJ2-3	18	CASSLQGLAVSSTDTQYF	TGTGCCAGCAGCTTGCAAGGACTAGCGGTATCTAGCACAGATACGCAGTATTTT
-	-	TRBV3-1	TRBJ1-5	15	CASSPRLGKDQPQHF	TGTGCCAGCAGCCCCCGCCTGGGAAAGGATCAGCCCCAGCATTTT
-	-	TRBV9	TRBJ2-5	13	CSSSNDQKETQYF	TGTTCCAGTTCCAACGACCAGAAAGAGACCCAGTACTTC
few	TRBD1	TRBV6-5	TRBJ1-1	18	CVSSYWMGTGGHNTEAFF	TGTGTCAGCAGTTACTGGATGGGGACAGGCGGGCACAACACTGAAGCTTTCTTT
few	-	TRBV6-4	TRBJ1-2	12	CASIRGECGYTF	TGTGCCAGCATTCGGGGGGAATGTGGCTACACCTTC
-	-	TRBV7-2	TRBJ1-1	16	CASSLLGRGEYTEAFF	TGTGCCAGCAGCTTGCTCGGACGGGGGGAGTACACTGAAGCTTTCTTT
-	TRBD2	TRBV7-7	TRBJ2-2	15	CAGSPYRTSGGELFF	TGTGCCGGCAGCCCGTACAGGACTAGCGGCGGGGAGCTGTTTTTT
-	-	TRBV4-3	TRBJ2-3	19	CASSQEVLVAGYPTDTQYF	TGCGCCAGCAGCCAAGAAGTGTTGGTCGCAGGGTACCCCACAGATACGCAGTATTTT
few	-	TRBV20-1	TRBJ1-5	13	CSRLAGRTDTQHF	TGCAGTCGTTTAGCGGGACGCACAGATACGCAGCATTTT
few	TRBD2	TRBV6-2/TRBV6-3	TRBJ2-1	19	CASSYSGLAGPLSYNEQFF	TGTGCCAGCAGTTATTCAGGACTAGCGGGACCCCTCTCCTACAATGAGCAGTTCTTC
few	TRBD1	TRBV6-1	TRBJ1-4	14	CASSLGQMSEKLFF	TGTGCCAGCAGTTTGGGACAGATGAGTGAAAAACTGTTTTTT
-	-	TRBV27	TRBJ1-1	13	CATLSWEGTEAFF	TGTGCCACCCTATCTTGGGAGGGGACTGAAGCTTTCTTT
few	TRBD1	TRBV20-1	TRBJ1-2	13	CSARIQGNYGYTF	TGCAGTGCTAGAATACAGGGGAACTATGGCTACACCTTC
few	-	TRBV6-5	TRBJ2-2	14	CASKRTVNTGELFF	TGTGCCAGCAAGAGGACAGTGAACACCGGGGAGCTGTTTTTT
-	-	TRBV5-1	TRBJ2-1	13	CASSLEQEDEQFF	TGCGCCAGCAGCTTGGAGCAGGAGGATGAGCAGTTCTTC
few	-	TRBV11-2	TRBJ1-2	18	CASSSPFGRGLGLDGYTF	TGTGCCAGCAGCTCCCCTTTTGGCAGGGGATTAGGGCTTGATGGCTACACCTTC
many	TRBD1	TRBV19	TRBJ1-1	13	CASNPGGRTEAFF	TGTGCCAGTAATCCAGGGGGAAGGACTGAAGCTTTCTTT
-	TRBD2	TRBV6-5	TRBJ2-3	14	CASGPGLAGDTQYF	TGTGCCAGCGGACCGGGACTAGCGGGGGATACGCAGTATTTT
-	-	TRBV10-3	TRBJ1-1	15	CAISGREGLIAEAFF	TGTGCCATCAGTGGGAGGGAGGGCCTAATCGCTGAAGCTTTCTTT
-	TRBD2	TRBV7-2	TRBJ2-5	16	CASSLVASGGGETQYF	TGTGCCAGCAGCTTAGTGGCTAGCGGGGGAGGGGAGACCCAGTACTTC
-	-	TRBV20-1	TRBJ2-3	14	CSAGRSPSTDTQYF	TGCAGTGCCGGGAGAAGTCCAAGCACAGATACGCAGTATTTT
-	-	TRBV24-1	TRBJ1-2	12	CATLVGNYGYTF	TGTGCCACCCTCGTGGGAAACTATGGCTACACCTTC
-	-	TRBV10-3	TRBJ1-2	12	CAITQMGHGYTF	TGTGCCATCACTCAAATGGGGCATGGCTACACCTTC
-	-	TRBV7-9	TRBJ1-2	14	CASSLRGRTIGYTF	TGTGCCAGCAGCTTAAGAGGCCGGACAATCGGCTACACCTTC
few	-	TRBV19	TRBJ1-3	16	CASSMIWTFSGNTIYF	TGTGCCAGTAGTATGATTTGGACTTTCTCTGGAAACACCATATATTTT
-	-	TRBV10-1	TRBJ2-5	14	CASSVDGSQETQYF	TGCGCCAGCAGTGTGGACGGGAGTCAAGAGACCCAGTACTTC
many	-	TRBV2	TRBJ1-1	15	CASSLLGPPETEAFF	TGTGCCAGCAGCCTTCTAGGACCTCCGGAGACTGAAGCTTTCTTT
-	TRBD2	TRBV5-6	TRBJ2-2	17	CASSPRGASGSPGELFF	TGTGCCAGCAGCCCTCGTGGTGCTAGCGGGAGCCCCGGGGAGCTGTTTTTT
few	TRBD2	TRBV4-2	TRBJ2-1	18	CASRPLPGLAGTGSEQFF	TGTGCCAGCAGGCCATTACCGGGACTAGCGGGAACGGGGAGTGAGCAGTTCTTC